One T cell receptor (beta chain) is described in this entry. Its antigen is still unknown. Germline CDR1 MNHNY, CDR2 SVGAGI (reference sequence). There are 12 residues in the CDR3. The ends were cut back, 7 bases at V and 6 bases at J, with 12 bases in the middle. The data originate from a study of radiation and T cells in renal cell carcinoma. The table came from immunoSEQ multiplex PCR; TCRdb's copy has only in-frame clones and leaves some out. The sample carries 150,000 or so clones, 70% to 90% recorded once. Time point in this sample: baseline pretreatment blood. The treatment is: 15 Gy SBRT to primary tumor, nephrectomy 4 weeks later. Blood was sampled at baseline, 2 weeks and 4 weeks after SBRT. Clear cell pathology was present in this patient's renal cell carcinoma. Study-wide findings and caveats: In blood, top tumor clones expanded by 2 weeks, shrinking by 4.

This chain joins TRBV6-6 and TRBJ1-2, with D unclear. The clonotype was recovered from a woman aged 50 to 65 with renal cell carcinoma. The source was blood, collected from a patient whose treatment included radiotherapy and nephrectomy. CDR3 DNA: TGTGCCAGCACCCTGACCCGGGATGGCTACACCTTC. Its translation: CASTLTRDGYTF.